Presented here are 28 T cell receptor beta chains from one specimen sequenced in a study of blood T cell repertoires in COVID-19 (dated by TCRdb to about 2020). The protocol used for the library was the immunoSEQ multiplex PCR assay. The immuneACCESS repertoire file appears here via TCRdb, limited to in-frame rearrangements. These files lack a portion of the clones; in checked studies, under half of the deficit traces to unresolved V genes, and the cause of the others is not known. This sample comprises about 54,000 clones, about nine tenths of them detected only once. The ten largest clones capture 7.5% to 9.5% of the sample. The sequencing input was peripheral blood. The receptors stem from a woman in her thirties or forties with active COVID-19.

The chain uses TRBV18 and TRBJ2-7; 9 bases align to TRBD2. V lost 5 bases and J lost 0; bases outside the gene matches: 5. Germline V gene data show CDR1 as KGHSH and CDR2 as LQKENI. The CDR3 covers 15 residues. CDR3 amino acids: CASSSTAGGSYEQYF. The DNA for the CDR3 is TGTGCCAGCTCATCGACAGCGGGGGGCTCCTACGAGCAGTACTTC.

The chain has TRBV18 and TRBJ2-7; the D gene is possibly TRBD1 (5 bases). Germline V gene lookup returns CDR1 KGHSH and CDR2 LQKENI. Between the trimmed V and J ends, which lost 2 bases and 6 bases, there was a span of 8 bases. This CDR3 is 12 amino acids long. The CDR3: CASSPGRAEQYF. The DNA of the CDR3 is TGTGCCAGCTCACCAGGCAGGGCCGAGCAGTACTTC.

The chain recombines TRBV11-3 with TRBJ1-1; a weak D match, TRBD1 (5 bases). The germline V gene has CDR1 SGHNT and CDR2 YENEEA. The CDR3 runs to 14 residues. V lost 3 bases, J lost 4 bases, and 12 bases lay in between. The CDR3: CASSFKGSGTEAFF. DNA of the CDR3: TGTGCCAGCAGCTTCAAGGGGTCGGGCACTGAAGCTTTCTTT.

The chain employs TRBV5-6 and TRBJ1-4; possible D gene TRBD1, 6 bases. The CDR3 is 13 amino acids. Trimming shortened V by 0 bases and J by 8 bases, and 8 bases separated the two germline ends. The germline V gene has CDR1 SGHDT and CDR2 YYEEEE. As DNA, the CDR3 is TGTGCCAGCAGCTTGGGGACAGTAGAAAAACTGTTTTTT. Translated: CASSLGTVEKLFF.

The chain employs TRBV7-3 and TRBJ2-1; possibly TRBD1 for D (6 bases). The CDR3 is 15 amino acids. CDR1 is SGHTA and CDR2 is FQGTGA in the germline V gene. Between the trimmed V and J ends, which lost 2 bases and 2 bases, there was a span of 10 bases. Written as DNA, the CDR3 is TGTGCCAGCAGCTTATTAGGACAGACCTACAATGAGCAGTTCTTC. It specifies CASSLLGQTYNEQFF.

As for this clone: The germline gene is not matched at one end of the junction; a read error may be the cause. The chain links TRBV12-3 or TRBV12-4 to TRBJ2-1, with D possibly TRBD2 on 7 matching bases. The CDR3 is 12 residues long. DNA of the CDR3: TGTGCCAGCAGTTTTGTCGGGGGGCCTCATGTCTTC. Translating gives CASSFVGGPHVF.

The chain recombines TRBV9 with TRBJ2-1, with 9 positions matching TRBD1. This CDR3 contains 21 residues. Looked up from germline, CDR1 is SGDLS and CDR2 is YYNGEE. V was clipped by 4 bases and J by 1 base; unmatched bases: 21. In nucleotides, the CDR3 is TGTGCCAGCAGCCCTTGGGGCCCCTTTCCGGGACAGGGTGATTCCTACAATGAGCAGTTCTTC. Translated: CASSPWGPFPGQGDSYNEQFF. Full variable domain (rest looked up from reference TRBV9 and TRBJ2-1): DSGVTQTPKHLITATGQRVTLRCSPRSGDLSVYWYQQSLDQGLQFLIQYYNGEERAKGNILERFSAQQFPDLHSELNLSSLELGDSALYFCASSPWGPFPGQGDSYNEQFFGPGTRLTVL.

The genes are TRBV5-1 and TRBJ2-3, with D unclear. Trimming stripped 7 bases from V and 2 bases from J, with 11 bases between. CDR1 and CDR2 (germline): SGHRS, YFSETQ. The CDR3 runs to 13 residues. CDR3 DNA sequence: TGCGCCAGCTCCAGACTGGACACAGATACGCAGTATTTT. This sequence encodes CASSRLDTDTQYF. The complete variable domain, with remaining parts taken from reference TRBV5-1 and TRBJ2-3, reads KAGVTQTPRYLIKTRGQQVTLSCSPISGHRSVSWYQQTPGQGLQFLFEYFSETQRNKGNFPGRFSGRQFSNSRSEMNVSTLELGDSALYLCASSRLDTDTQYFGPGTRLTVL.

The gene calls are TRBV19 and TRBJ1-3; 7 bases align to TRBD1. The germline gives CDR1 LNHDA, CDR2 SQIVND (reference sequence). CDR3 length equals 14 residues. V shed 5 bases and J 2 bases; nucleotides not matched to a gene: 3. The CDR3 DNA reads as TGTGCCAGTAGTCGAACAGGGGCTGGAAACACCATATATTTT. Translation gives CASSRTGAGNTIYF.

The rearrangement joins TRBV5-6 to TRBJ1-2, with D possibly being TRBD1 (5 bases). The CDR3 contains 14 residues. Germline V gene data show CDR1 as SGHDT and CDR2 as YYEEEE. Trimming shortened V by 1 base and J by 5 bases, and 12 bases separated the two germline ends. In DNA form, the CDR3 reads TGTGCCAGCAGCTTGTGGTCAGGGCGGTATGGCTACACCTTC. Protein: CASSLWSGRYGYTF.

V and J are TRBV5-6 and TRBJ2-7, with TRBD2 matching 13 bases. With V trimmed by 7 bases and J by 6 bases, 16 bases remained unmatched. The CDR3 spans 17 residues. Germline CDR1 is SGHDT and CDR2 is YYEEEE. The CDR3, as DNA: TGTGCCAGCCAGACTCGGGGACTAGCGGGGCGCAGAGCCGAGCAGTACTTC. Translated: CASQTRGLAGRRAEQYF.

The CDR3 region has the DNA TGTGCCAGCAGCACCCTAGCGGGCAGCTCCTACGAGCAGTACTTC. Its translation is CASSTLAGSSYEQYF. This sequence joins TRBV6-5 and TRBJ2-7; 8 nucleotides match TRBD2. From germline, CDR1 is MNHEY and CDR2 SVGAGI. V dropped 6 bases and J dropped 0; count of bases not matched to a gene: 7. CDR3 length: 15 residues.

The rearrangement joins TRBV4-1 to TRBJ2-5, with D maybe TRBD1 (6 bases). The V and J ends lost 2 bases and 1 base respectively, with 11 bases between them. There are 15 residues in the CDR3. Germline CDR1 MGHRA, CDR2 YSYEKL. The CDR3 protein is CASSQPDRAQETQYF. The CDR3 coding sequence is TGCGCCAGCAGCCAACCGGACAGAGCCCAAGAGACCCAGTACTTC.

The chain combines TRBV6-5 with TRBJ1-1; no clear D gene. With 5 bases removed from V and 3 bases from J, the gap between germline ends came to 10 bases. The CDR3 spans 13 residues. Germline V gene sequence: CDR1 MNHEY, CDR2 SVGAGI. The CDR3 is CASSTWLDTEAFF. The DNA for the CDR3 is TGTGCCAGCAGTACATGGTTGGACACTGAAGCTTTCTTT.

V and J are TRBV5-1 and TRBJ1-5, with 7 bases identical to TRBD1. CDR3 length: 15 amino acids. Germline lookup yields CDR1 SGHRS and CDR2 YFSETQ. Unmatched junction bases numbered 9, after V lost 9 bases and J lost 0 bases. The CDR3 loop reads CANPNGTVSNQPQHF. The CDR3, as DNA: TGCGCCAACCCGAATGGGACAGTTAGCAATCAGCCCCAGCATTTT.

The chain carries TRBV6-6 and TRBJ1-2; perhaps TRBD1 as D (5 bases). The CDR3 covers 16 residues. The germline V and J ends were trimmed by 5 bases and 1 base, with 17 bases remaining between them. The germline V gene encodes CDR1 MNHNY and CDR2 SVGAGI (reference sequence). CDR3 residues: CASSRGDRNFNYGYTF. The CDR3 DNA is TGTGCCAGCAGTCGAGGCGACAGAAATTTTAACTATGGCTACACCTTC.

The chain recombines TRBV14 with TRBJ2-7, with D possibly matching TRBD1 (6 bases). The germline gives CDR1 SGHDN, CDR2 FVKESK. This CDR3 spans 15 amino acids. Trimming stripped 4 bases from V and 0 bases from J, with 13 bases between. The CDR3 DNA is TGTGCCAGCAGCCGACAGACAGGATACTCCTACGAGCAGTACTTC. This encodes CASSRQTGYSYEQYF. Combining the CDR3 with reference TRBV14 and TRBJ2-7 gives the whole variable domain EAGVTQFPSHSVIEKGQTVTLRCDPISGHDNLYWYRRVMGKEIKFLLHFVKESKQDESGMPNNRFLAERTGGTYSTLKVQPAELEDSGVYFCASSRQTGYSYEQYFGPGTRLTVT.

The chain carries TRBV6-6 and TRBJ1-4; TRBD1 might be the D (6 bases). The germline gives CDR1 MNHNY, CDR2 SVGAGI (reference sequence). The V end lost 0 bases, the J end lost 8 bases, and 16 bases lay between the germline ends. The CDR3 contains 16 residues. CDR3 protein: CASSYSAGGHSEKLFF. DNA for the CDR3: TGTGCCAGCAGTTACTCCGCTGGGGGACACTCGGAAAAACTGTTTTTT.

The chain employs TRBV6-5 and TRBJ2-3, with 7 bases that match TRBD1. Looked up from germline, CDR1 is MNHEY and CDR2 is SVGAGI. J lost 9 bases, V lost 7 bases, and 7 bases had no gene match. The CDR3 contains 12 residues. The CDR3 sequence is CASTPDRLTQYF. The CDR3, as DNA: TGTGCCAGCACCCCGGACAGGTTGACGCAGTATTTT.

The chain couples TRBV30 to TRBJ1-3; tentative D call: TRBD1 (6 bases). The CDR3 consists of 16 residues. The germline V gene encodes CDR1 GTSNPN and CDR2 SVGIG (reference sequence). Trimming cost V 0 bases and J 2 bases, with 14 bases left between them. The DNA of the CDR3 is TGTGCCTGGAGTGTACTTCGGGGGGCGGCTGGAAACACCATATATTTT. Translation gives CAWSVLRGAAGNTIYF.

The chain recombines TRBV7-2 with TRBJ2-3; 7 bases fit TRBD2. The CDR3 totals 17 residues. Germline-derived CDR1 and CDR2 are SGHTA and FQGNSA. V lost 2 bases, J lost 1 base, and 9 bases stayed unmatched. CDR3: CASSLRSAGTRTDTQYF. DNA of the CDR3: TGTGCCAGCAGCTTACGCTCAGCGGGGACCCGCACAGATACGCAGTATTTT.

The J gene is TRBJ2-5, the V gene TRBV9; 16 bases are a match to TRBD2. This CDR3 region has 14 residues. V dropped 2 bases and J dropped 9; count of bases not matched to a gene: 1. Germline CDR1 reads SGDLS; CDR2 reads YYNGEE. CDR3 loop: CASSVGTSGGAQYF. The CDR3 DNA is TGTGCCAGCAGCGTCGGGACTAGCGGGGGGGCCCAGTACTTC.

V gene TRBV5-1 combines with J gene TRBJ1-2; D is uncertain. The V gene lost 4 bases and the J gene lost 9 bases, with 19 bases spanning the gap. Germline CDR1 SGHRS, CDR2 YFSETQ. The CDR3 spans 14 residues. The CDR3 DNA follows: TGCGCCAGCAGCCGTATAGAGGACTTAACGAGCTACACCTTC. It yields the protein CASSRIEDLTSYTF.

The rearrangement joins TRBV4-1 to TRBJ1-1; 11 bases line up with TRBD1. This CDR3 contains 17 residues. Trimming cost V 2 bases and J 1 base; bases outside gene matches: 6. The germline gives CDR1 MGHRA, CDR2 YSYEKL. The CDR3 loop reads CASSQPGTGGRNTEAFF. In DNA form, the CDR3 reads TGCGCCAGCAGCCAACCCGGGACAGGGGGACGGAACACTGAAGCTTTCTTT.

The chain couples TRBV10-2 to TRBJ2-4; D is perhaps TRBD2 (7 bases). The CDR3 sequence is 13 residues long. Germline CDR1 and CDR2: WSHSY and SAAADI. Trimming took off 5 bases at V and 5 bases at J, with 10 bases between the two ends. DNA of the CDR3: TGCGCCAGCAGTAGGGGGGGCGAAAACATTCAGTACTTC. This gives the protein CASSRGGENIQYF.

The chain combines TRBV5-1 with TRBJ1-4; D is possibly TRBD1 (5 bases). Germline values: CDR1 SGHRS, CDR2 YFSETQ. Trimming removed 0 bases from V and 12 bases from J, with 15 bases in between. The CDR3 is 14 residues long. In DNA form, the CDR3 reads TGCGCCAGCAGCTTGGACCTGACAGCGCGTGAACTGTTTTTT. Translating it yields CASSLDLTARELFF.

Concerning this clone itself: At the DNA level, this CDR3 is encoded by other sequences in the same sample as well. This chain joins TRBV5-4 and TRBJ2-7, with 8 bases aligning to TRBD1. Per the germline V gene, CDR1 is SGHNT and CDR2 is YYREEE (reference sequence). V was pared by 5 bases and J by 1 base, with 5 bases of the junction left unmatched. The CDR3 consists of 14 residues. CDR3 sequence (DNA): TGTGCCAGCAGGTCGGACAGGGCTTCCTACGAGCAGTACTTC. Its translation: CASRSDRASYEQYF.

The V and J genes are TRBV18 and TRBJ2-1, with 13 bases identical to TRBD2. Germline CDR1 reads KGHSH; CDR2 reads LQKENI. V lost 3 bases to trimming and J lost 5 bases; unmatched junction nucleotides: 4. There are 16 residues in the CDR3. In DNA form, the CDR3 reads TGTGCCAGCTCACCTCCCGGGACTAGCGGGGACAATGAGCAGTTCTTC. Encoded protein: CASSPPGTSGDNEQFF.